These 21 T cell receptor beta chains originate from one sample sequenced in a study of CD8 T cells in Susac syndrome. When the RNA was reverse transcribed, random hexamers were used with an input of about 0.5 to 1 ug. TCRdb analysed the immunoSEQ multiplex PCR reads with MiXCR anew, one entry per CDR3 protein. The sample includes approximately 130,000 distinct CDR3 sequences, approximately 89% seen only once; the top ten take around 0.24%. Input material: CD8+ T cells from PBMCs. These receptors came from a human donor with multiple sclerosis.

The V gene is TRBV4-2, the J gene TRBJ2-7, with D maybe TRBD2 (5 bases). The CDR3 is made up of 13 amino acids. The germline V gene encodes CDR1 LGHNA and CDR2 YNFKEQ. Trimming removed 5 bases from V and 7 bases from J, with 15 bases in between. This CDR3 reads CASSSPSPGEQYF. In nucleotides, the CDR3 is TGTGCCAGCAGCTCACCAAGTCCGGGGGAGCAGTACTTC.

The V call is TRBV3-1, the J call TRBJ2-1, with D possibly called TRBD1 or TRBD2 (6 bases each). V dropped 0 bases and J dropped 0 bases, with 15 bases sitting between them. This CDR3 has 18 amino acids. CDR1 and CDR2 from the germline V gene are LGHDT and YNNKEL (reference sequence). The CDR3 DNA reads TGTGCCAGCAGCCAAGATCAGGTGGAGGGGGGCTCCTACAATGAGCAGTTCTTC. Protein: CASSQDQVEGGSYNEQFF.

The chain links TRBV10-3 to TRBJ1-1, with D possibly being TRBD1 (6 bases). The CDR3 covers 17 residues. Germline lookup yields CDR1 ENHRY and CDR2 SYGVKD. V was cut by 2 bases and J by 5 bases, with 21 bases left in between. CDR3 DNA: TGTGCCATCAGTGAGCCGAGGCGTACAGGGCGGGGAACTGAAGCTTTCTTT. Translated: CAISEPRRTGRGTEAFF.

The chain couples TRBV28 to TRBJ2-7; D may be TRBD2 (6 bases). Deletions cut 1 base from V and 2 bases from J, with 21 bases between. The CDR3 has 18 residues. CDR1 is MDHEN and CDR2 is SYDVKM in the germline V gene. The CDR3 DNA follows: TGTGCCAGCAGTTTATCGGGGAGGCTAGGGGAGATGGCCTACGAGCAGTACTTC. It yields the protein CASSLSGRLGEMAYEQYF.

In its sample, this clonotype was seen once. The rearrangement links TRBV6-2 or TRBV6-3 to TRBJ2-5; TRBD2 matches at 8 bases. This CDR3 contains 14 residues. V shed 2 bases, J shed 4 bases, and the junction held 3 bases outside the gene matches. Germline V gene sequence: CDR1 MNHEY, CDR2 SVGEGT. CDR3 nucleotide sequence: TGTGCCAGCAGTTACCCAGCGGGAGTAGAGACCCAGTACTTC. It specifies CASSYPAGVETQYF.

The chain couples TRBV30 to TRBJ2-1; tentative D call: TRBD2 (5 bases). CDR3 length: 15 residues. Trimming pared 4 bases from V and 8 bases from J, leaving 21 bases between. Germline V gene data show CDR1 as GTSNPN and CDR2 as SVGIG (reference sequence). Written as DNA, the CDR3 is TGTGCCTGGACCGTGGGAGTAGGAATACTGGATGAGCAGTTCTTC. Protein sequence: CAWTVGVGILDEQFF.

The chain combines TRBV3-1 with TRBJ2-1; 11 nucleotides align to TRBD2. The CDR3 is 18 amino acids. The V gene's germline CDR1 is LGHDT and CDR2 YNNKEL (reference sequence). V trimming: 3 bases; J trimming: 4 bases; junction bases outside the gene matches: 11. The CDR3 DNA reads TGTGCCAGCAGCCATCAGGGGACTAGCGGAAAGGGGTACAATGAGCAGTTCTTC. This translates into CASSHQGTSGKGYNEQFF.

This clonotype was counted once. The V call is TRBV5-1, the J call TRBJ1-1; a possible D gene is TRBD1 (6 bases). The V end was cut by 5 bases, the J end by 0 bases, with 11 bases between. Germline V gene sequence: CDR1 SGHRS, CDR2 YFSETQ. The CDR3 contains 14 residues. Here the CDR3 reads CASRQQGLNTEAFF. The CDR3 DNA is TGCGCCAGCAGGCAACAGGGCTTGAACACTGAAGCTTTCTTT.

The CDR3 loop reads CASSPIWEGGQEETQYF. In nucleotides, the CDR3 is TGTGCCAGCAGTCCGATTTGGGAGGGAGGCCAGGAAGAGACCCAGTACTTC. V is TRBV27 and J is TRBJ2-5; 7 bases align to TRBD2. This CDR3 has 17 residues. Germline V gene data show CDR1 as MNHEY and CDR2 as SMNVEV (reference sequence). With V trimmed by 5 bases and J by 3 bases, 15 bases remained unmatched.

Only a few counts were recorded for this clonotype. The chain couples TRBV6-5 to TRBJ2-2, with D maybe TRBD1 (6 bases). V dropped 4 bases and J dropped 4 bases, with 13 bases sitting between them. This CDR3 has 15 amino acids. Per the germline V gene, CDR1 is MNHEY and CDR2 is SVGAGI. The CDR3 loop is CASSSGTTSTGELFF. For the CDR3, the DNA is TGTGCCAGCAGTTCCGGGACAACAAGCACCGGGGAGCTGTTTTTT.

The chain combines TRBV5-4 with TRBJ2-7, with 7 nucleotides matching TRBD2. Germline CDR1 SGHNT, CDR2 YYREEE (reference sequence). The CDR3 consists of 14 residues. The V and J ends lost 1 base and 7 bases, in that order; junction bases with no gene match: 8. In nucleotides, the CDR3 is TGTGCCAGCAGCTTGTTACTAGCGCCGGGAGAGCAGTACTTC. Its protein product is CASSLLLAPGEQYF. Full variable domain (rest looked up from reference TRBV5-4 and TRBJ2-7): ETGVTQSPTHLIKTRGQQVTLRCSSQSGHNTVSWYQQALGQGPQFIFQYYREEENGRGNFPPRFSGLQFPNYSSELNVNALELDDSALYLCASSLLLAPGEQYFGPGTRLTVT.

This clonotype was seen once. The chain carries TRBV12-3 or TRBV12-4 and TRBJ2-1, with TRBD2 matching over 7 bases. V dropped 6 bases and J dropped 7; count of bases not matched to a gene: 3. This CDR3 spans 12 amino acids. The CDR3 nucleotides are TGTGCCAGCAGCCTTAGCGGGAATGAGCAGTTCTTC. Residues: CASSLSGNEQFF.

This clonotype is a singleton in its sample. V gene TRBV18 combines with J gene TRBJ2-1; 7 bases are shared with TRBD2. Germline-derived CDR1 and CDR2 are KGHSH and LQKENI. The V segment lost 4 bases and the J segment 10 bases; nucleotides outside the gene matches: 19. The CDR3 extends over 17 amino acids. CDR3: CASSRPDTREGLLEQFF. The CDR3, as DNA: TGTGCCAGCTCACGTCCCGACACGAGGGAGGGCCTGTTGGAGCAGTTCTTC.

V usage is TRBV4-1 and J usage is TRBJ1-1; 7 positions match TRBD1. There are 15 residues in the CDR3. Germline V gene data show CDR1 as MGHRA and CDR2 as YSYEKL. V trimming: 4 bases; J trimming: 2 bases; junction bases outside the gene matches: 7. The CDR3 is CASSPSGTDNTEAFF. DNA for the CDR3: TGCGCCAGCAGCCCCTCCGGGACAGATAACACTGAAGCTTTCTTT.

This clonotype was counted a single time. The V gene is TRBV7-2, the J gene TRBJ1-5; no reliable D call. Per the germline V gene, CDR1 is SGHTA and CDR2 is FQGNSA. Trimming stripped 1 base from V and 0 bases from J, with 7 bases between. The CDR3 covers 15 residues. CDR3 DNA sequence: TGTGCCAGCAGCTTAGGCATTAATAGCAATCAGCCCCAGCATTTT. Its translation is CASSLGINSNQPQHF. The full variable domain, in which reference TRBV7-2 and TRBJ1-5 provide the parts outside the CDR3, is GAGVSQSPSNKVTEKGKDVELRCDPISGHTALYWYRQSLGQGLEFLIYFQGNSAPDKSGLPSDRFSAERTGGSVSTLTIQRTQQEDSAVYLCASSLGINSNQPQHFGDGTRLSIL.

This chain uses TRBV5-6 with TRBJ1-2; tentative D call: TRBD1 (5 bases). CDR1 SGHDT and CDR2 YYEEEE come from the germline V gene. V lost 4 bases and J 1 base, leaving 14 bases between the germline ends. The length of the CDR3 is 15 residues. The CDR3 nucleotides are TGTGCCAGCAGCGACAAGACAGAACTTAACTATGGCTACACCTTC. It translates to CASSDKTELNYGYTF.

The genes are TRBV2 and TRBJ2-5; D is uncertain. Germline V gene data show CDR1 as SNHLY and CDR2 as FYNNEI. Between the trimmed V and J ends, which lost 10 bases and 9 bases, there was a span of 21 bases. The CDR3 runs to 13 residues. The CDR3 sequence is CAILLDGGWAQYF. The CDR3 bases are TGTGCCATCCTCTTGGACGGTGGATGGGCCCAGTACTTC.

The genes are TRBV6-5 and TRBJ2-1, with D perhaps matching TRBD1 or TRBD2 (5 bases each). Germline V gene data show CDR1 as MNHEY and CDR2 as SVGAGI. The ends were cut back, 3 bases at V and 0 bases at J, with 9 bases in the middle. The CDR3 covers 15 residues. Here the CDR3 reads CASSYLGDSYNEQFF. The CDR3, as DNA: TGTGCCAGCAGTTATTTGGGGGACTCCTACAATGAGCAGTTCTTC.

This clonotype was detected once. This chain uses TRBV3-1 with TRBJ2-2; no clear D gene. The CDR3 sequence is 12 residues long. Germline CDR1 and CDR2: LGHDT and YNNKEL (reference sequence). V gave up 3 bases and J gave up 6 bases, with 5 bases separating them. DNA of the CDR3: TGTGCCAGCAGCCATACAGCCGGGGAGCTGTTTTTT. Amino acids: CASSHTAGELFF.

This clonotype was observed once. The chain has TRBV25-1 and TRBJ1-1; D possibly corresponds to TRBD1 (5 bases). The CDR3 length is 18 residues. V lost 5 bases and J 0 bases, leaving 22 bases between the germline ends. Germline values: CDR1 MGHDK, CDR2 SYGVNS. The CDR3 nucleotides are TGTGCCAGCAGTTCACTAAGCCGGGGCCCCGAGATGAACACTGAAGCTTTCTTT. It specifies CASSSLSRGPEMNTEAFF.

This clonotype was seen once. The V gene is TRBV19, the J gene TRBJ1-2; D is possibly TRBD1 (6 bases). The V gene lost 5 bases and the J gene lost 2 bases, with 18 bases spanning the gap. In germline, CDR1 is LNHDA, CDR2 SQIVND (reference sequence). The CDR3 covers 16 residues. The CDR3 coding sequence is TGTGCCAGTAGTCATACCGGACCACAGGGAAACTATGGCTACACCTTC. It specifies CASSHTGPQGNYGYTF.